These 3 T cell receptor beta chains originate from one sample sequenced in a study of cytomegalovirus exposure and HLA in healthy donors. 13 Jbeta primers and 60 Vbeta primers were used for the PCR. The assay was immunoSEQ multiplex PCR, and TCRdb's table has in-frame clones only and misses some. This sample yields about 160,000 clones, of which nearly 80% are seen a single time; 8% to 10% belongs to the top ten. The material sequenced was PBMCs. The receptors originated from a man aged 18-30 years in good health and CMV-seropositive.

V gene TRBV5-1 combines with J gene TRBJ2-3; D uncertain. Per the germline V gene, CDR1 is SGHRS and CDR2 is YFSETQ. Trimming removed 1 base at V and 6 bases at J, with 12 bases between. The length of the CDR3 is 14 residues. As DNA, the CDR3 is TGCGCCAGCAGCTTGTCATCCCCCGGGGATACGCAGTATTTT. This sequence encodes CASSLSSPGDTQYF.

This clone showed up just a few times. Its ends do not fully match the called genes, so a read error is possible. The genes are TRBV7-9 and TRBJ1-1, with D tentatively TRBD1 (5 bases). This CDR3 is 14 amino acids long. CDR1 SEHNR and CDR2 FQNEAQ come from the germline V gene (reference sequence). The CDR3 DNA sequence: TGTTCCAGCAGTTACGACAGTATGAACACTGAAGCTTTCTTT. The encoded protein is CSSSYDSMNTEAFF.

The V and J genes are TRBV30 and TRBJ1-2; D is uncertain. This CDR3 comprises 13 residues. Trimming stripped 4 bases from V and 3 bases from J, with 12 bases between. CDR1 is GTSNPN, CDR2 SVGIG, per germline (reference sequence). CDR3 sequence (DNA): TGTGCCTGGACGTCATCGGGATACTATGGCTACACCTTC. It codes for CAWTSSGYYGYTF.